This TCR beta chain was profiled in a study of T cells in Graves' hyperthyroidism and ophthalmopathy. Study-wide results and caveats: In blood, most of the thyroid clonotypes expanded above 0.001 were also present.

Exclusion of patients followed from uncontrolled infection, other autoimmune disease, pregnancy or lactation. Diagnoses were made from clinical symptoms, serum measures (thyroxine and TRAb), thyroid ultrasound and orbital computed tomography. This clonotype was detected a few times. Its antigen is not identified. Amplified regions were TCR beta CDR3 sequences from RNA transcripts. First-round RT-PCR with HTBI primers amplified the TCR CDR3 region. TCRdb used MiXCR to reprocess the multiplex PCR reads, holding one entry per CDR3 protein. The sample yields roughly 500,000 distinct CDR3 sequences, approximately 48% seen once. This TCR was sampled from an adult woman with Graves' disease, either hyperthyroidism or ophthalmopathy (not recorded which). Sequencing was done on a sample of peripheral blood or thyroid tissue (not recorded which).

The DNA of the CDR3 is TGTGCCAGCAGCAAGGACAGCACGGTGAACACTGAAGCTTTCTTT. Translated, it gives CASSKDSTVNTEAFF. This chain links TRBV7-3 with TRBJ1-1; D is perhaps TRBD1 (6 bases). V lost 5 bases and J lost 0, with 13 bases in between. Germline loops: CDR1 SGHTA, CDR2 FQGTGA. The CDR3 runs 15 residues.